This TCR beta chain was sequenced in a study of Ad26.COV2.S vaccination and SARS-CoV-2 variants. Study as a whole: Ad26.COV2.S, an intramuscular injection, was given once or twice 56 days apart.

Comment on this clone: The antigen remains unidentified.

Whole-study findings and limits: Breadth and depth estimates from TCRs may understate total T cell responses.

Sample treatment: 15 to 20 received Ad26.COV2.S at low or high dose, single or two shots; 5 received placebo; per-sample allocation not given. Day 63 after the first vaccine or placebo injection was the time point for sampling. Cohort 1b enrolled adults aged 18-55 years in Boston. CDR3 length: 13 residues. From germline, CDR1 is KGHDR and CDR2 SFDVKD. Trimming took off 2 bases at V and 5 bases at J, with 7 bases between the two ends. The method was immunoSEQ multiplex PCR; TCRdb's version includes in-frame clones alone and lacks a portion of them. The sample records hundreds of thousands of clones, roughly nine tenths being singletons.

The clonotype comes from a person aged 18-60 years who received the Ad26.COV2.S COVID-19 vaccine or a placebo. This chain connects TRBV24-1 to TRBJ2-3, with D possibly TRBD2 on 5 matching bases. This sample comprised peripheral blood, obtained in a trial of Ad26.COV2.S vaccine versus placebo. In DNA, the CDR3 is TGTGCCACCAGTGATTCGGGAAAAGATACGCAGTATTTT. It translates to CATSDSGKDTQYF.